This T cell receptor (beta chain) was retrieved from a study of blood T cell repertoires in COVID-19. Turning to the study itself: The analysed material was cDNA or gDNA that came from T cells, B-cell-depleted T cells, or PBMCs.

Authors' processing steps: Quantification of nucleated cells was approximated via reference gene primer amplification. Some clones are missing from TCRdb's copy, which holds only in-frame ones; the method was immunoSEQ multiplex PCR. V, J and clone size reflect that table, while D and trimming were determined from the DNA. The sample shows 250,000 to 350,000 clones, 85% to 90% of them seen only once. This clonotype originated in a man in his thirties or forties with acute or convalescent COVID-19. Material for sequencing was peripheral blood.

The chain's CDR3 is CASSAWTGDQFF. In DNA form, the CDR3 reads TGTGCCAGCAGCGCGTGGACAGGAGATCAGTTCTTC. This chain links TRBV7-9 with TRBJ2-1; TRBD1 matches 7 bases. The germline V gene has CDR1 SEHNR and CDR2 FQNEAQ (reference sequence). V shed 5 bases, J shed 13 bases, and the junction held 8 bases outside the gene matches. The CDR3 is 12 residues long.